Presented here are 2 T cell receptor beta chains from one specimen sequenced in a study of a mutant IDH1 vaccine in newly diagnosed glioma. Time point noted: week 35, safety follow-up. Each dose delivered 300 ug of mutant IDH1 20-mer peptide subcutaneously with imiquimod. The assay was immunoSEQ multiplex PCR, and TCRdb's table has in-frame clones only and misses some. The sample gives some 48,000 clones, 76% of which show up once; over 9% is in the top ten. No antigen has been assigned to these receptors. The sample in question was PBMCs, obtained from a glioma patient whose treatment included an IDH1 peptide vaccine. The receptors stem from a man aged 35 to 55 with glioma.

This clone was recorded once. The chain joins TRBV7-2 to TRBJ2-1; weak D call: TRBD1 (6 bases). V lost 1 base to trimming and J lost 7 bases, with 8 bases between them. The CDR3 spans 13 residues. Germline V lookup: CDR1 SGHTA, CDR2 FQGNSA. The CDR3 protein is CASSLVRGNEQFF. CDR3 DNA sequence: TGTGCCAGCAGCTTAGTCAGGGGTAATGAGCAGTTCTTC.

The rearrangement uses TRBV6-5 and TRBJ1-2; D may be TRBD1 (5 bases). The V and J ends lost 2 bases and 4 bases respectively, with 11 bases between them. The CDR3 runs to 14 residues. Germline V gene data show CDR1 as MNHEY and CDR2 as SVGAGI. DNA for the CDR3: TGTGCCAGCAGTTACGGGGGAACCAGCTATGGCTACACCTTC. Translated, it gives CASSYGGTSYGYTF.